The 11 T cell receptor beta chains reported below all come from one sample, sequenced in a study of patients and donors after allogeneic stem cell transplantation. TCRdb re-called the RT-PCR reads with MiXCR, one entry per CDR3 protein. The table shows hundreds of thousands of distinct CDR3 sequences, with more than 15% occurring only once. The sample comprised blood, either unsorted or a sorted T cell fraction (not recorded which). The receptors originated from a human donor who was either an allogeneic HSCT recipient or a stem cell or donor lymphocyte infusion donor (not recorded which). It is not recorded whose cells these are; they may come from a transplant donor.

The CDR3 loop is CASRNPGLATDTQYF. CDR3 nucleotide sequence: TGTGCCAGTAGAAATCCGGGACTAGCGACAGATACGCAGTATTTT. J is TRBJ2-3 and V is TRBV19; 10 bases agree with TRBD2. In germline, CDR1 is LNHDA, CDR2 SQIVND (reference sequence). V lost 6 bases to trimming and J lost 3 bases; unmatched junction nucleotides: 6. This CDR3 is built from 15 residues.

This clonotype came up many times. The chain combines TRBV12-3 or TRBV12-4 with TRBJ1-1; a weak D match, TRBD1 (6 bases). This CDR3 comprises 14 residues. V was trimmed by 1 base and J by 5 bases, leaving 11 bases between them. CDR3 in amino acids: CASSLVGGRTEAFF. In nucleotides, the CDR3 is TGTGCCAGCAGTTTAGTGGGGGGGCGGACTGAAGCTTTCTTT.

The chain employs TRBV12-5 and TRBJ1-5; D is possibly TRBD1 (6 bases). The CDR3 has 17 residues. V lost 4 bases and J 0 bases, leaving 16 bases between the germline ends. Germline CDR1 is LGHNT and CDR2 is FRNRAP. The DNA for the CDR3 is TGTGCTAGTGGTTCACTCGGCACAGGGTATAGCAATCAGCCCCAGCATTTT. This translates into CASGSLGTGYSNQPQHF.

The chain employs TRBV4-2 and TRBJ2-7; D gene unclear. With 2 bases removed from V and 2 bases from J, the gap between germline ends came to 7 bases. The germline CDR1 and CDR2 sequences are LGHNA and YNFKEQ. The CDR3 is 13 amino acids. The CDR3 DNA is TGTGCCAGCAGCCAACTACGGGCCTACGAGCAGTACTTC. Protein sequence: CASSQLRAYEQYF.

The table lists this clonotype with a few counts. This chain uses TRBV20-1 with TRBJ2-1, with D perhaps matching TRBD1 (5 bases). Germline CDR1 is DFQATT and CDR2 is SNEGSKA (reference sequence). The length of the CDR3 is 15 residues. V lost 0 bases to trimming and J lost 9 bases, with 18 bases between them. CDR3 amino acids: CSARDVMGRSGEQFF. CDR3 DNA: TGCAGTGCTAGAGATGTGATGGGGCGATCCGGTGAGCAGTTCTTC.

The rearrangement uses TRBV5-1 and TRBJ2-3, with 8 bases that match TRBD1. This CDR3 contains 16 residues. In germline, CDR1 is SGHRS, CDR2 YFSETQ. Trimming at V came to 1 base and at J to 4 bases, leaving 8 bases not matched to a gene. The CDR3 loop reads CASSLTTGATSDTQYF. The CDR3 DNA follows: TGCGCCAGCAGCTTGACGACAGGGGCGACATCAGATACGCAGTATTTT.

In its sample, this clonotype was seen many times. DNA for the CDR3: TGTGCCAGCAGCGGGGAGCTAGCGGACTCCTACGAGCAGTACTTC. It encodes CASSGELADSYEQYF. This sequence joins TRBV3-1 and TRBJ2-7; 7 nucleotides agree with TRBD2. The CDR3 contains 15 residues. V was pared by 5 bases and J by 0 bases, with 7 bases of the junction left unmatched. Germline values: CDR1 LGHDT, CDR2 YNNKEL (reference sequence).

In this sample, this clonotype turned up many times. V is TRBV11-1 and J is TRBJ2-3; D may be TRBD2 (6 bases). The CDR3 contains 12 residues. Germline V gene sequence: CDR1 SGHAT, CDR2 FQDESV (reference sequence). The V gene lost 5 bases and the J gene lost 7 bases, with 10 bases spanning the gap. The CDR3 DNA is TGTGCCAGCAGCCCCCGGGGGAATACGCAGTATTTT. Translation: CASSPRGNTQYF.

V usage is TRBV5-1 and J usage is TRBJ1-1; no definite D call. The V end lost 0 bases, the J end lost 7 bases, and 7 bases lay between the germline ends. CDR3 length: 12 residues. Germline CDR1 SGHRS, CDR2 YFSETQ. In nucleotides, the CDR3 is TGCGCCAGCAGCTTGGCTGGCTTTGAAGCTTTCTTT. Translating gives CASSLAGFEAFF.

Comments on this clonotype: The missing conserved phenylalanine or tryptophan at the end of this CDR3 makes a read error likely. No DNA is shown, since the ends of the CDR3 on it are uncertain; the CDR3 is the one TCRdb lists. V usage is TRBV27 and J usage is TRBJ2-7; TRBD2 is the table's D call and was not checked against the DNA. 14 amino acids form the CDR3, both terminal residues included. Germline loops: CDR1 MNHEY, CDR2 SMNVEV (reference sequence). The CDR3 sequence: CASSIGLAGGPVHL.

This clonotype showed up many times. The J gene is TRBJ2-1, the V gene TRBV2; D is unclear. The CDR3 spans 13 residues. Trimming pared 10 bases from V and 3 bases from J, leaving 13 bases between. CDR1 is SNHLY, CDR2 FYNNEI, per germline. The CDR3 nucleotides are TGTGCCACCCTCCCGGAGATCTACAATGAGCAGTTCTTC. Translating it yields CATLPEIYNEQFF. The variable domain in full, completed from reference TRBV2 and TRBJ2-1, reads EPEVTQTPSHQVTQMGQEVILRCVPISNHLYFYWYRQILGQKVEFLVSFYNNEISEKSEIFDDQFSVERPDGSNFTLKIRSTKLEDSAMYFCATLPEIYNEQFFGPGTRLTVL.